This TCR beta chain was found in a study of cytomegalovirus exposure and HLA in healthy donors. Germline V gives CDR1 SGHNT, CDR2 YYREEE (reference sequence). Trimming took 0 bases from V and 7 from J, leaving 18 bases between them. CDR3 length: 16 amino acids. General study points: Among the sequence variants, a highly shared cluster was likely an artifact of sequencing. When analyzed later, a missense DCLRE1C variant was found to be linked to TCR beta V- and J-gene trimming.

A multiplex PCR was run with 60 Vbeta primers and 13 Jbeta primers. Per the original data handling: Later reanalysis found around 84 million unique TCR beta chains, approximately 11 million of them shared. Here immunoSEQ multiplex PCR was the method, and the copy in TCRdb shows in-frame clones only, minus some. That table furnishes V, J and clone size, whereas the DNA furnished D and trimming. In all, the sample yields 130,000 or so clones. With respect to this clone: Its target is not known.

Sequencing was performed on PBMCs. This chain connects TRBV5-4 to TRBJ2-3, with D perhaps TRBD2 (7 bases). The receptor's source is a woman aged 18 to 35 in good health and CMV-seronegative. CDR3 in amino acids: CASSLVGGGRKNTQYF. The CDR3 DNA is TGTGCCAGCAGCTTGGTAGGGGGAGGGCGGAAAAATACGCAGTATTTT.